This is a list of T cell receptor beta chains from one sample in a study of blood T cell repertoires in COVID-19. The protocol was immunoSEQ multiplex PCR, while the TCRdb copy is restricted to in-frame clones and leaves out a portion. The table includes tens of thousands of clones, around 83% detected once. What was sequenced was peripheral blood. The receptors here all came from a woman aged 80 or over with acute or convalescent COVID-19. Both conserved end residues are part of each CDR3. Each record gives: V gene, J gene, D gene, clone size, CDR3 protein, CDR3 DNA. D genes are given only for firm matches. Not every row has a clone size; where given, it reads once, few, many or a size class.

V: TRBV2
J: TRBJ1-5
D: -
size: -
CDR3: CASSQGHIQPQHF
DNA: TGTGCCAGCAGCCAGGGACATATTCAGCCCCAGCATTTT

V: TRBV6-1
J: TRBJ2-3
D: TRBD1
size: -
CDR3: CASSGLQGFKTDTQYF
DNA: TGTGCCAGCAGTGGACTACAGGGGTTCAAAACAGATACGCAGTATTTT

V: TRBV29-1
J: TRBJ1-5
D: -
size: -
CDR3: CSVGEAGHSNQPQHF
DNA: TGCAGCGTGGGGGAAGCGGGTCATAGCAATCAGCCCCAGCATTTT

V: TRBV30
J: TRBJ2-1
D: TRBD1
size: once
CDR3: CACLLRQGTEQFF
DNA: TGTGCCTGCTTGCTCCGACAGGGGACTGAGCAGTTCTTC

V: TRBV16
J: TRBJ1-5
D: -
size: -
CDR3: CASSLQGGGASNQPQHF
DNA: TGTGCCAGCAGCCTCCAGGGTGGGGGCGCGAGCAATCAGCCCCAGCATTTT

V: TRBV20-1
J: TRBJ1-1
D: -
size: -
CDR3: CRAAGTEAFF
DNA: TGCAGAGCAGCGGGGACTGAAGCTTTCTTT

V: TRBV7-7
J: TRBJ2-7
D: TRBD1
size: -
CDR3: CASSPGTGRTYEQYF
DNA: TGTGCTAGCAGCCCCGGGACAGGGAGAACCTACGAGCAGTACTTC

V: TRBV24-1
J: TRBJ1-4
D: -
size: few
CDR3: CATTARVGEKLFF
DNA: TGTGCCACCACGGCCAGGGTAGGTGAAAAACTGTTTTTT

V: TRBV11-2
J: TRBJ2-7
D: -
size: -
CDR3: CASSSPGASYEQYF
DNA: TGTGCCAGCAGCTCGCCAGGGGCTTCCTACGAGCAGTACTTC

V: TRBV4-1
J: TRBJ2-5
D: TRBD2
size: -
CDR3: CASSHLLAGGKETQYF
DNA: TGCGCCAGCAGCCACTTACTAGCGGGGGGAAAAGAGACCCAGTACTTC

V: TRBV6-1
J: TRBJ2-3
D: TRBD1
size: -
CDR3: CASSEVNRGMPDTQYF
DNA: TGTGCCAGCAGTGAAGTTAACAGGGGGATGCCAGATACGCAGTATTTT

V: TRBV19
J: TRBJ2-7
D: TRBD1
size: once
CDR3: CASSTQGAYEQYF
DNA: TGTGCCAGTAGTACACAGGGGGCGTACGAGCAGTACTTC

V: TRBV24-1
J: TRBJ2-2
D: TRBD1
size: -
CDR3: CATSDRDRGGSGELFF
DNA: TGTGCCACCAGTGATCGGGACAGGGGCGGGTCCGGGGAGCTGTTTTTT

V: TRBV6-5
J: TRBJ1-2
D: -
size: -
CDR3: CATMRSSNYGYTF
DNA: TGTGCCACAATGAGATCTTCTAACTATGGCTACACCTTC

V: TRBV19
J: TRBJ2-1
D: TRBD2
size: few
CDR3: CASSIVAGGLNEQFF
DNA: TGTGCCAGTAGTATAGTTGCGGGGGGGCTTAATGAGCAGTTCTTC

V: TRBV7-9
J: TRBJ2-2
D: TRBD2
size: once
CDR3: CASSSSGGAGTGELFF
DNA: TGTGCCAGCAGCTCTAGCGGGGGGGCCGGCACCGGGGAGCTGTTTTTT

V: TRBV7-8
J: TRBJ2-3
D: -
size: -
CDR3: CASSLVSGGAKDTQYF
DNA: TGTGCCAGCAGCTTAGTGTCCGGCGGGGCGAAAGATACGCAGTATTTT

V: TRBV12-3/TRBV12-4
J: TRBJ1-2
D: -
size: -
CDR3: CASSRQESYGYTF
DNA: TGTGCCAGCAGTAGACAGGAAAGCTATGGCTACACCTTC

V: TRBV6-5
J: TRBJ1-6
D: -
size: -
CDR3: CASSYTGNNSPLHF
DNA: TGTGCCAGCAGTTACACAGGGAATAATTCACCCCTCCACTTT

V: TRBV28
J: TRBJ1-6
D: TRBD1
size: -
CDR3: CASSLAGGSYNSPLHF
DNA: TGTGCCAGCAGTTTGGCAGGGGGCTCCTATAATTCACCCCTCCACTTT

V: TRBV15
J: TRBJ1-5
D: TRBD1
size: -
CDR3: CATSRQERDRVQPQHF
DNA: TGTGCCACCAGCAGACAGGAGCGGGACAGGGTTCAGCCCCAGCATTTT

V: TRBV6-5
J: TRBJ1-5
D: TRBD1
size: -
CDR3: CASSTGARNQPQHF
DNA: TGTGCCAGCAGTACAGGGGCTCGCAATCAGCCCCAGCATTTT

V: TRBV19
J: TRBJ2-7
D: TRBD1
size: -
CDR3: CASSILPTGVMDEQYF
DNA: TGTGCCAGTAGTATTCTCCCGACAGGGGTGATGGACGAGCAGTACTTC

V: TRBV6-5
J: TRBJ2-5
D: TRBD1
size: -
CDR3: CASIPDRGRRETQYF
DNA: TGTGCCAGCATCCCCGACAGGGGTCGGCGGGAGACCCAGTACTTC

V: TRBV5-5
J: TRBJ2-7
D: -
size: -
CDR3: CASSFAWQGQSEQYF
DNA: TGTGCCAGCAGCTTCGCTTGGCAGGGACAAAGCGAGCAGTACTTC

V: TRBV27
J: TRBJ2-1
D: TRBD1
size: -
CDR3: CASSLWGTGGRYEQFF
DNA: TGTGCCAGCAGTTTGTGGGGGACAGGGGGCAGGTATGAGCAGTTCTTC

V: TRBV20-1
J: TRBJ2-7
D: TRBD1
size: -
CDR3: CSASRGTGGSYEQYF
DNA: TGCAGTGCTAGTCGCGGGACAGGGGGATCCTACGAGCAGTACTTC

V: TRBV6-5
J: TRBJ2-5
D: TRBD1
size: -
CDR3: CASVGQVQETQYF
DNA: TGTGCCAGCGTTGGACAGGTCCAAGAGACCCAGTACTTC

V: TRBV7-2
J: TRBJ2-7
D: -
size: -
CDR3: CASSYVGGVEQYF
DNA: TGTGCCAGCAGCTATGTGGGGGGTGTCGAGCAGTACTTC

V: TRBV7-9
J: TRBJ2-5
D: -
size: -
CDR3: CASTQGSAGGTQYF
DNA: TGTGCCAGCACCCAAGGCAGCGCCGGCGGGACCCAGTACTTC

V: TRBV11-2
J: TRBJ1-5
D: -
size: -
CDR3: CASSLEQHQPQHF
DNA: TGTGCCAGCAGCTTAGAACAGCATCAGCCCCAGCATTTT

V: TRBV5-1
J: TRBJ1-1
D: -
size: -
CDR3: CASSLAGGNTEAFF
DNA: TGCGCCAGCAGCTTGGCCGGGGGGAACACTGAAGCTTTCTTT

V: TRBV14
J: TRBJ2-7
D: -
size: -
CDR3: CASSQGGQSSYEQYF
DNA: TGTGCCAGCAGCCAAGGAGGACAGAGCTCCTACGAGCAGTACTTC

V: TRBV6-1
J: TRBJ1-5
D: -
size: -
CDR3: CASSEISRYSQPQHF
DNA: TGTGCCAGCAGTGAAATTAGTCGGTACAGTCAGCCCCAGCATTTT

V: TRBV7-9
J: TRBJ1-2
D: -
size: -
CDR3: CASNRDTNYGYTF
DNA: TGTGCCAGCAACCGGGACACAAACTATGGCTACACCTTC

V: TRBV9
J: TRBJ2-7
D: -
size: -
CDR3: CASSVGRGGVYEQYF
DNA: TGTGCCAGCAGCGTAGGGAGGGGGGGCGTTTACGAGCAGTACTTC

V: TRBV11-2
J: TRBJ1-1
D: -
size: -
CDR3: CASRNQASFQGYGTEAFF
DNA: TGTGCCAGCCGAAATCAAGCCTCATTTCAGGGTTATGGCACTGAAGCTTTCTTT

V: TRBV7-6
J: TRBJ1-6
D: -
size: few
CDR3: CASSLRGSYNSPLHF
DNA: TGTGCCAGCAGCTTACGAGGCTCCTATAATTCACCCCTCCACTTT